The rows below give T cell receptor beta chains drawn from one sample of a study of CD4 and CD8 cells across lung adenocarcinoma regions. Each CDR3 protein is one row after TCRdb ran MiXCR on the PCR reads. The sample lists 12,000 or so distinct CDR3 sequences; about 45% were seen once. Sequencing used CD8+ T cells from the margin of a lung tumor. The origin of the receptors is a male donor with lung adenocarcinoma. The CD4 and CD8 labels of this study may be unreliable. CDR3s include the opening cysteine and the closing phenylalanine or tryptophan. D genes are given only for firm matches. Expanded clones get a size class; other rows say once, few or many, or leave the size out.

V gene,clone size,J gene,D gene,CDR3 DNA,CDR3 protein
TRBV6-1,-,TRBJ1-6,-,TGTGCCAGCGGGGTATATAATTCACCCCTCCACTTT,CASGVYNSPLHF
TRBV27,few,TRBJ1-6,-,TGTGCCAGCAGTGGTTGGAGCTCCTATAATTCACCCCTCCACTTT,CASSGWSSYNSPLHF
TRBV10-3,-,TRBJ2-5,TRBD1,TGTGCGGGGAGTTCCGGGACAGGCCGGGAGACGCAGTATTTC,CAGSSGTGRETQYF
TRBV6-1,-,TRBJ2-3,TRBD2,TGTGCCAGCGAGGTTGGACTAGTAGCAGATACGCAGTATTTT,CASEVGLVADTQYF
TRBV7-2,many,TRBJ2-5,TRBD1,TGTGCCAGCAGCTTAGTGTGGGACAGGGCGGTAGAGACCCAGTACTTC,CASSLVWDRAVETQYF
TRBV7-2,many,TRBJ2-3,-,TGTGCCAGCAGCCCTAGGGGTCCGGGGCGAAACACAGATACGCAGTATTTT,CASSPRGPGRNTDTQYF
TRBV12-3/TRBV12-4,many,TRBJ2-7,TRBD2,TGTGCCAGCAACTCACCAAAATCGGGACTAGCGGGAAACAATGAGCAGTACTTC,CASNSPKSGLAGNNEQYF
TRBV6-4,many,TRBJ2-5,-,TGTGCCAGCACACTTGGGGGAGAGACCCAGTACTTC,CASTLGGETQYF
TRBV10-3,few,TRBJ2-1,TRBD1,TGTGCCATCAGTGAGTCGGGGACAGGGGTGAATGAGCAGTTCTTC,CAISESGTGVNEQFF
TRBV6-1,few,TRBJ2-5,TRBD2,TGTGCCAGCGGGCGGGAGGCCCAGTATTTC,CASGREAQYF
TRBV12-3/TRBV12-4,-,TRBJ2-5,TRBD2,TGTGCCAGCACCGACCTAGCGGGAGCGGGGGAGACCCAGTACTTC,CASTDLAGAGETQYF
TRBV6-2/TRBV6-3,-,TRBJ2-1,-,TGTGCCAGCAGTAAAGAGGATAGCGAGTTCTACGAGCAGTTCTTC,CASSKEDSEFYEQFF
TRBV10-3,few,TRBJ2-5,-,TGTGCCACCCACGCCTCCGAAGGCGAGACCCAGTACTTC,CATHASEGETQYF
TRBV27,-,TRBJ2-4,-,TGTGCCAGCAGCCTTACAAGCAAAAACATTCAGTACTTT,CASSLTSKNIQYF
TRBV11-3,-,TRBJ2-2,-,TGTGCCAGCAGCTTAGAGACCGGGGAGCTGTTTTTT,CASSLETGELFF
TRBV11-2,-,TRBJ2-1,TRBD2,TGTGCCAGCAGCTTAGAGCCCCTAGCGGGAGGGAGCAATGAGCAGTTCTTC,CASSLEPLAGGSNEQFF
TRBV12-3/TRBV12-4,-,TRBJ2-1,TRBD2,TGTGCCAGCAGCCTGGGACTAGCGGGAGTGGGGGGAGATGAGCAGTTCTTC,CASSLGLAGVGGDEQFF
TRBV4-1,few,TRBJ2-5,TRBD2,TGCGCCAGCAGCCAAGGACTCCTAGCGGGAGAGCGAGAGACCCAGTACTTC,CASSQGLLAGERETQYF
TRBV6-1,many,TRBJ2-7,TRBD1,TGTGCCAGCAGTGAAGAAACCCCCCGTAGAGGGCGGACAGGGGTTTACGAGCAGTACTTC,CASSEETPRRGRTGVYEQYF
TRBV6-1,-,TRBJ2-3,-,TGTGCCAGCGGAAAGCAAACAGGTTCTGTGAGCACAGATACGCAGTATTTT,CASGKQTGSVSTDTQYF
TRBV7-2,-,TRBJ2-4,TRBD2,TGTTGCAGCAGCTCGGGGGGGTCAGCCAAAAACACGCAGTACTTT,CCSSSGGSAKNTQYF
TRBV6-1,-,TRBJ2-5,-,TGTGCCAGCAGTGAAAGGTCCCGGAGGGAGACCCAGTACTTC,CASSERSRRETQYF
TRBV6-5,many,TRBJ2-7,-,TGTGCCAGCAGTTACGACAGCTACTCCTACGAGCAGTACTTC,CASSYDSYSYEQYF
TRBV6-1,-,TRBJ1-5,-,TGTGCCAGCAGTGATCCGGGAGGCTTAAATCAGCCCCTCCATTTT,CASSDPGGLNQPLHF
TRBV6-5,once,TRBJ2-1,TRBD2,TGTGCCAGCAGTTACTCCCCCCGAGCTAGCGGGAGGGACGAGCAGTTCTTC,CASSYSPRASGRDEQFF
TRBV7-2,many,TRBJ2-3,-,TGTGCCAGCAGCTCCCAGGGGATGGTTACGGATACGCAGTATTTT,CASSSQGMVTDTQYF
TRBV7-2,-,TRBJ2-3,-,TGTGGCGGGGGGTTAGGGGGCTGCCGCCCAGATACGCAGTATTTT,CGGGLGGCRPDTQYF
TRBV11-2,once,TRBJ2-1,TRBD2,TGTGCCAGCAGCTTAAGCGGGAGGAATTACAATGAGCAGTTCTTC,CASSLSGRNYNEQFF
TRBV10-3,-,TRBJ2-3,-,TGTGCCATCAGTGGGGCGGGACTAGGGGGCCGTGGCCCAGATACGCAGTATTTC,CAISGAGLGGRGPDTQYF
TRBV19,-,TRBJ2-3,TRBD2,TGTGCCAGTAGTATAGATGGGGGACTAGCGGGATTCGGGGATACGCAGTATTTT,CASSIDGGLAGFGDTQYF
TRBV30,-,TRBJ2-1,TRBD2,TGTGCCTGGACTCATGGGAGGGCCTACAATGAGCAGTTCTTC,CAWTHGRAYNEQFF